The 2 T cell receptor beta chains reported below all come from one sample, sequenced in a study of cytomegalovirus exposure and HLA in healthy donors. Amplification used 60 Vbeta primers and 13 Jbeta primers. Libraries were prepared by immunoSEQ multiplex PCR; TCRdb keeps only in-frame clonotypes and omits some of them. Of approximately 150,000 clones listed, 80% are singletons. The material sequenced was PBMCs. The receptor set was obtained from a man aged 30 to 39 in good health and CMV-seropositive.

This clone was observed a single time. This chain connects TRBV6-1 to TRBJ1-2; TRBD1 matches at 8 bases. The V and J ends lost 6 bases and 4 bases, in that order; junction bases with no gene match: 7. Germline V CDR1 and CDR2: MNHNS, SASEGT. This CDR3 comprises 14 residues. As DNA, the CDR3 is TGTGCCAGCAGGGATAGGACAGGGAGCTATGGCTACACCTTC. Encoded protein: CASRDRTGSYGYTF.

This clone was recorded a few times. V is TRBV11-2 and J is TRBJ2-5, with D maybe TRBD1 (6 bases). This CDR3 has 12 amino acids. The germline gives CDR1 SGHAT, CDR2 FQNNGV. V shed 4 bases and J shed 7 bases, with 10 bases lying between them. Here the CDR3 DNA reads TGTGCCAGCAGCTATACAGGGACGACCCAGTACTTC. Encoded protein: CASSYTGTTQYF.